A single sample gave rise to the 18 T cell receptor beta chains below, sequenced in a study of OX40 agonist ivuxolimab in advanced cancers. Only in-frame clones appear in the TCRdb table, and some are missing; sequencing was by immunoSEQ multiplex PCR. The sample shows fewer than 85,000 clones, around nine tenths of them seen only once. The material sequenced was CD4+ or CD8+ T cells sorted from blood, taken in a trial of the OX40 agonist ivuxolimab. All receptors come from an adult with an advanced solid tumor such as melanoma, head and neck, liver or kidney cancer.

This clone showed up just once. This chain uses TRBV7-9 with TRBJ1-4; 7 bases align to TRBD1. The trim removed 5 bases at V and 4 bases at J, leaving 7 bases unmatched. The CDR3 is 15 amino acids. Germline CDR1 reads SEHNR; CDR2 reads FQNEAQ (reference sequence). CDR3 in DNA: TGTGCCAGCAGCCCCCCGGGACAGCTTAATGAAAAACTGTTTTTT. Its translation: CASSPPGQLNEKLFF.

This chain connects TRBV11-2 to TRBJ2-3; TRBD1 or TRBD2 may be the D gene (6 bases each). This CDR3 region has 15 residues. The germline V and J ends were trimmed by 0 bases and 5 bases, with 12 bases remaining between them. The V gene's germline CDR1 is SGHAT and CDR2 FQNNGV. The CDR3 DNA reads TGTGCCAGCAGCTTAGATTTCCGGGGGCGAGATACGCAGTATTTT. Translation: CASSLDFRGRDTQYF.

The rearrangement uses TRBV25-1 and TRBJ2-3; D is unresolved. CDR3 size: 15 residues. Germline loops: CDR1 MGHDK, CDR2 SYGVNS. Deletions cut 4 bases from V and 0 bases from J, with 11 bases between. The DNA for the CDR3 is TGTGCCAGCAGTGGATGGGTCAGAAGCACAGATACGCAGTATTTT. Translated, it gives CASSGWVRSTDTQYF.

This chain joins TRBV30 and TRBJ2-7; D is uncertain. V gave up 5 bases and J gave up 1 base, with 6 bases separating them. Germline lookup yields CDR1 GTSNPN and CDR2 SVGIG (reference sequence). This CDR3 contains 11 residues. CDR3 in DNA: TGTGCCTGGGGTACATCCTACGAGCAGTACTTC. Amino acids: CAWGTSYEQYF.

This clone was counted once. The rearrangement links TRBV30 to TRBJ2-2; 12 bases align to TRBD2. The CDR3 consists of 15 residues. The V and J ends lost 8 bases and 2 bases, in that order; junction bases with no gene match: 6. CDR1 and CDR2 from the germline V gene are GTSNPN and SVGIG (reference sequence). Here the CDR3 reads CARRLAGANTGELFF. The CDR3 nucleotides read TGTGCCCGACGACTAGCGGGGGCAAACACCGGGGAGCTGTTTTTT. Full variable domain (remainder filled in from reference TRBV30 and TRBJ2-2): SQTIHQWPATLVQPVGSPLSLECTVEGTSNPNLYWYRQAAGRGLQLLFYSVGIGQISSEVPQNLSASRPQDRQFILSSKKLLLSDSGFYLCARRLAGANTGELFFGEGSRLTVL.

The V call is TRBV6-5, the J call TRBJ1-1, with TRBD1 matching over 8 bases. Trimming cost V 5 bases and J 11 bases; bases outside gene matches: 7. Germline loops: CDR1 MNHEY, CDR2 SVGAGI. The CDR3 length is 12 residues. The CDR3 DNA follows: TGTGCCAGCAGTAATGGACAGGGCGGCGCTTTCTTT. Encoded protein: CASSNGQGGAFF.

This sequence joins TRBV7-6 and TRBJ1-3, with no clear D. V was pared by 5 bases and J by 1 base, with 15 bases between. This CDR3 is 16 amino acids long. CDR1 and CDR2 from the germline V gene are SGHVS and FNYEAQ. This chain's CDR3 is CASSLGPSGSGNTIYF. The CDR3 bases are TGTGCCAGCAGCCTAGGACCCAGCGGGTCTGGAAACACCATATATTTT.

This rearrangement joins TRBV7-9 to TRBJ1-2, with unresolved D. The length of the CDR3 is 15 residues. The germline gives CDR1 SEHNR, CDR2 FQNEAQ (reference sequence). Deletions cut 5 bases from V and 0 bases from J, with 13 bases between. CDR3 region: CASSLDGASNYGYTF. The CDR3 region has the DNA TGTGCCAGCAGCCTAGACGGTGCCTCTAACTATGGCTACACCTTC.

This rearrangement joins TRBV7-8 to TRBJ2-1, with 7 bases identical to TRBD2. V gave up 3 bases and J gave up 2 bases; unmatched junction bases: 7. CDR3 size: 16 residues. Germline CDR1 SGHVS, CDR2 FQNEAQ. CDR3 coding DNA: TGTGCCAGCAGCTTTGGGAGGGAGGGACCCTACAATGAGCAGTTCTTC. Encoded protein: CASSFGREGPYNEQFF. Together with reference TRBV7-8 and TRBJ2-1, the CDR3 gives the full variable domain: GAGVSQSPRYKVAKRGQDVALRCDPISGHVSLFWYQQALGQGPEFLTYFQNEAQLDKSGLPSDRFFAERPEGSVSTLKIQRTQQEDSAVYLCASSFGREGPYNEQFFGPGTRLTVL.

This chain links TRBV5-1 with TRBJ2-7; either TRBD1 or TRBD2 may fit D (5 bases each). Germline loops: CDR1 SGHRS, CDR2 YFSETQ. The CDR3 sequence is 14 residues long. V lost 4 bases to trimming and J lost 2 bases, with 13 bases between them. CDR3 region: CASSNWDGAYEQYF. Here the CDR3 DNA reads TGCGCCAGCAGCAACTGGGACGGAGCCTACGAGCAGTACTTC.

The CDR3 bases are TGTGCCAGCAGCTTAGAGTTCATTAGTGGAAACACCATATATTTT. Its protein product is CASSLEFISGNTIYF. The V call is TRBV7-9, the J call TRBJ1-3; D unresolved. The V gene's germline CDR1 is SEHNR and CDR2 FQNEAQ (reference sequence). The CDR3 has 15 amino acids. The V end lost 1 base, the J end lost 3 bases, and 10 bases lay between the germline ends.

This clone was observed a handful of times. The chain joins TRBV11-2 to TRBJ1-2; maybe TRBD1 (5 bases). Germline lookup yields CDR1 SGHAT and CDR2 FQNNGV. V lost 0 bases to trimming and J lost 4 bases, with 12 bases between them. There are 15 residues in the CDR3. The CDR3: CASSLDSGTPYGYTF. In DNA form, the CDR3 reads TGTGCCAGCAGCTTAGATTCAGGGACCCCCTATGGCTACACCTTC. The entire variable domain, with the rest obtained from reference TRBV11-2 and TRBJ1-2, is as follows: EAGVAQSPRYKIIEKRQSVAFWCNPISGHATLYWYQQILGQGPKLLIQFQNNGVVDDSQLPKDRFSAERLKGVDSTLKIQPAKLEDSAVYLCASSLDSGTPYGYTFGSGTRLTVV.

This CDR3 reads CASSFTGAGETQYF. The DNA of the CDR3 is TGTGCCAGCAGTTTCACAGGGGCCGGGGAGACCCAGTACTTC. This chain links TRBV27 with TRBJ2-5, with 7 bases lining up with TRBD1. Germline trimming cut 3 bases from V and 5 bases from J; bases unmatched to any gene: 6. The V gene's germline CDR1 is MNHEY and CDR2 SMNVEV (reference sequence). This CDR3 is 14 amino acids long.

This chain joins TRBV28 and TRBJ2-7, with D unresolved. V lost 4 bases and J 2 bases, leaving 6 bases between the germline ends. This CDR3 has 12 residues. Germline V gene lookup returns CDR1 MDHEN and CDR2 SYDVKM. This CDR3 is CASSSAAYEQYF. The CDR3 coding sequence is TGTGCCAGCAGTTCCGCAGCCTACGAGCAGTACTTC.

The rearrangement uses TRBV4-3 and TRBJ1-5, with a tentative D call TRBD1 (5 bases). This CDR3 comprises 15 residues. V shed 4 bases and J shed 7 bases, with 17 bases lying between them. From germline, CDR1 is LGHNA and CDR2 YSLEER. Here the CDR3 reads CASSPNGGSGQPQHF. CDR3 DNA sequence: TGCGCCAGCAGCCCAAACGGGGGGAGCGGACAGCCCCAGCATTTT.

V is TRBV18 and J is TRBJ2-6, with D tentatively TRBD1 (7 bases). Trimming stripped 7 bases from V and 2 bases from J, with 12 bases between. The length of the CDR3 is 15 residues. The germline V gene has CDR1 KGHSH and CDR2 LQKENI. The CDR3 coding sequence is TGTGCCAGCTTTTCAGGGGGGACTGGGGCCAACGTCCTGACTTTC. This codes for CASFSGGTGANVLTF.

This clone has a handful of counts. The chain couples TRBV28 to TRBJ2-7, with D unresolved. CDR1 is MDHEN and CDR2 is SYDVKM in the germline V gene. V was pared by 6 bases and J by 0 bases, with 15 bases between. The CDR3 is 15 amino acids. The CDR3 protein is CASSFIGRSSYEQYF. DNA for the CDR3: TGTGCCAGCAGCTTTATTGGAAGGAGCTCCTACGAGCAGTACTTC.

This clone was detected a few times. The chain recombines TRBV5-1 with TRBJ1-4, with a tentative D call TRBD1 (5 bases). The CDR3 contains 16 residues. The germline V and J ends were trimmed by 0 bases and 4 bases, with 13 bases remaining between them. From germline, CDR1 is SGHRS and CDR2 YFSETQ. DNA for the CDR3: TGCGCCAGCAGCTTGGGATTAGGGGTTTATAATGAAAAACTGTTTTTT. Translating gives CASSLGLGVYNEKLFF.